A single sample is the source of the 11 T cell receptor beta chains below, sequenced in a study of shared clonotypes between healthy human individuals. Profiling relied on immunoSEQ multiplex PCR, and the TCRdb table lists in-frame clones only, not all of them. The data contain 760,000 or so clones, approximately 97% of them singletons. Naive CD8 cells, CD45RO-negative and positively selected for CCR7, excluded terminally differentiated effector memory CD45RA+ cells. The source material was naive CD8+ T cells sorted from blood. These receptors all stem from a man younger than 40 in good health.

The genes are TRBV2 and TRBJ1-1; D gene unclear. Germline CDR1 SNHLY, CDR2 FYNNEI. The germline V and J ends were trimmed by 8 bases and 1 base, with 5 bases remaining between them. This CDR3 has 11 residues. The CDR3 here is CASLQNTEAFF. DNA of the CDR3: TGTGCCAGCCTCCAGAACACTGAAGCTTTCTTT.

V usage is TRBV6-5 and J usage is TRBJ1-5; D not certain. The CDR3 length is 13 residues. The V end lost 5 bases, the J end lost 2 bases, and 7 bases lay between the germline ends. Germline lookup yields CDR1 MNHEY and CDR2 SVGAGI. CDR3 in amino acids: CASSGFRNQPQHF. In DNA form, the CDR3 reads TGTGCCAGCAGTGGCTTTCGCAATCAGCCCCAGCATTTT.

The chain has TRBV29-1 and TRBJ2-7; 9 bases line up with TRBD2. Germline V CDR1 and CDR2: SQVTM, ANQGSEA. CDR3 length equals 17 residues. V shed 7 bases, J shed 6 bases, and the junction held 22 bases outside the gene matches. CDR3 DNA: TGCAGCGGGGTAGCGGGAGAAGGGGATAAATTTGACGGCGAGCAGTACTTC. The encoded protein is CSGVAGEGDKFDGEQYF.

This clone occurred once. The V call is TRBV6-6, the J call TRBJ2-3; D ambiguous. Trimming took 6 bases from V and 2 from J, leaving 9 bases between them. Germline CDR1 is MNHNY and CDR2 is SVGAGI (reference sequence). The CDR3 sequence is 13 residues long. In DNA, the CDR3 is TGTGCCAGCAGACGGACGTCCACAGATACGCAGTATTTT. Protein sequence: CASRRTSTDTQYF.

The rearrangement joins TRBV7-6 to TRBJ2-7; 7 bases fit TRBD1. This CDR3 spans 17 amino acids. The J segment lost 0 bases and the V segment lost 0 bases, leaving 8 bases of the junction unmatched. The germline V gene encodes CDR1 SGHVS and CDR2 FNYEAQ. The DNA of the CDR3 is TGTGCCAGCAGCTTAGCCCCTGTGGCAGGGGGCTCCTACGAGCAGTACTTC. Amino acid sequence: CASSLAPVAGGSYEQYF.

This clone was detected only once. This rearrangement joins TRBV7-2 to TRBJ2-3; D may be TRBD1 or TRBD2 (5 bases each). Per germline, CDR1 SGHTA and CDR2 FQGNSA. The V end lost 2 bases, the J end lost 0 bases, and 9 bases lay between the germline ends. The CDR3 has 15 amino acids. The CDR3 nucleotides are TGTGCCAGCAGCTTACGGTGGGGGAGCACAGATACGCAGTATTTT. It yields the protein CASSLRWGSTDTQYF.

This sequence joins TRBV27 and TRBJ1-5; D call uncertain. The V and J ends lost 3 bases and 6 bases respectively, with 9 bases between them. This CDR3 is built from 13 residues. The germline gives CDR1 MNHEY, CDR2 SMNVEV (reference sequence). CDR3 in DNA: TGTGCCAGCAGTTTGGTTGACGGTCAGCCCCAGCATTTT. This gives the protein CASSLVDGQPQHF.

This clone was detected only once. The sample holds other DNA sequences that translate to the same CDR3. V and J are TRBV7-9 and TRBJ2-1; TRBD2 matches at 9 bases. Losses at the gene ends were 2 bases for V and 6 bases for J; bases not matched to a gene: 5. CDR3 length equals 15 residues. Per the germline V gene, CDR1 is SEHNR and CDR2 is FQNEAQ (reference sequence). CDR3 DNA: TGTGCCAGCAGCTTACTAGCGGGATCTTTCAATGAGCAGTTCTTC. Translating gives CASSLLAGSFNEQFF.

This chain joins TRBV7-2 and TRBJ1-2; maybe TRBD1 (6 bases). The germline CDR1 and CDR2 sequences are SGHTA and FQGNSA. V was pared by 9 bases and J by 3 bases, with 14 bases between. The CDR3 loop spans 13 amino acids. The CDR3: CARGNREDYGYTF. The CDR3, as DNA: TGTGCCAGGGGGAACAGGGAGGACTATGGCTACACCTTC.

Points on this clone: The identical CDR3 is also encoded by other nucleotide sequences in the sample. The genes are TRBV27 and TRBJ1-1; 9 nucleotides line up with TRBD1. This CDR3 has 14 amino acids. With 5 bases clipped from V and 1 base from J, the junction kept 2 bases outside the gene matches. Germline values: CDR1 MNHEY, CDR2 SMNVEV (reference sequence). The CDR3 DNA sequence: TGTGCCAGCAGTCCGGGACAGGGGAACACTGAAGCTTTCTTT. Protein product: CASSPGQGNTEAFF.

The chain couples TRBV5-4 to TRBJ2-7; 11 bases agree with TRBD1. The CDR3 length is 14 residues. Germline values: CDR1 SGHNT, CDR2 YYREEE (reference sequence). Losses at the gene ends were 4 bases for V and 3 bases for J; bases not matched to a gene: 3. CDR3 amino acids: CASSQGQGDYEQYF. The DNA for the CDR3 is TGTGCCAGCAGCCAGGGACAGGGGGACTACGAGCAGTACTTC.